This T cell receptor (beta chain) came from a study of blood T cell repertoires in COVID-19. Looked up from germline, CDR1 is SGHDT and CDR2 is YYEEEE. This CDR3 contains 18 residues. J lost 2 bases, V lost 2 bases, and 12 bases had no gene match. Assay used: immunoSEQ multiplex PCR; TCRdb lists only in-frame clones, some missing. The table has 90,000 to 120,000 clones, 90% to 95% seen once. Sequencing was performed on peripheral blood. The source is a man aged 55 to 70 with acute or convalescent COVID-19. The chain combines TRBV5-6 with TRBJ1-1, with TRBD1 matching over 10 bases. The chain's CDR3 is CASSLLVGGTGENTEAFF. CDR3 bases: TGTGCCAGCAGCTTATTAGTTGGAGGGACAGGGGAAAACACTGAAGCTTTCTTT.